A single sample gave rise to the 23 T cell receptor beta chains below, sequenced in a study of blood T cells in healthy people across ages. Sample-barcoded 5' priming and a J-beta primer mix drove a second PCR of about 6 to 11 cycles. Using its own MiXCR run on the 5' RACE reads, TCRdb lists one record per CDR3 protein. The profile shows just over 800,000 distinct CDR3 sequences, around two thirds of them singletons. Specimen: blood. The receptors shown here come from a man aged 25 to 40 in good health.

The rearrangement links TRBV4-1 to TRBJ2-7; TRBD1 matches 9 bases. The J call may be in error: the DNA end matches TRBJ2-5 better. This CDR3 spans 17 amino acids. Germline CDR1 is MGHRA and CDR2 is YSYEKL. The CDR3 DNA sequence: TGCGCCAGCAGCCAAGGTGTGCAGGGACAGGGAATAGAGACCCAGTACTTC. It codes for CASSQGVQGQGIETQYF.

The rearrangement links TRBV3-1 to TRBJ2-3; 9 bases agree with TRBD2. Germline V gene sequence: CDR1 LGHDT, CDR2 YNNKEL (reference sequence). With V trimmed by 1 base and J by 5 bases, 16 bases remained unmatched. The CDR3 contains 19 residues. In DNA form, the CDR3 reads TGTGCCAGCAGCCAAGGAATTGCGGGGGGGGCCGAATCGGGAGATACGCAGTATTTT. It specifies CASSQGIAGGAESGDTQYF.

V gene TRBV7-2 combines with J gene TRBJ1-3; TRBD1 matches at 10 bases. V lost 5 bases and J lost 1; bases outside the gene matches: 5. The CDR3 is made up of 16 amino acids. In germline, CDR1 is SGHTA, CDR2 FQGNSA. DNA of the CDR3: TGTGCCAGCAGCCACGGGACAGGGGAATCTGGAAACACCATATATTTT. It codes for CASSHGTGESGNTIYF.

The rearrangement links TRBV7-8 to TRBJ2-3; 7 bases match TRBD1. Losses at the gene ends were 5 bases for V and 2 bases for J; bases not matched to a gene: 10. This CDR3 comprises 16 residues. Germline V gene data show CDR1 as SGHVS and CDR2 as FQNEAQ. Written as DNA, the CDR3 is TGTGCCAGCAGCCTACTCGGGACAGAGTACACAGATACGCAGTATTTT. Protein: CASSLLGTEYTDTQYF.

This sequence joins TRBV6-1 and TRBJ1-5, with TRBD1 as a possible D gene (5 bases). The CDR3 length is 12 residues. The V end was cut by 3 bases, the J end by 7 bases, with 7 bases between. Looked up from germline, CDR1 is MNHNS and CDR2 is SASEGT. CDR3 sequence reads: CASSDEGQPQHF. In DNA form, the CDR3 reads TGTGCCAGCAGTGATGAGGGGCAGCCCCAGCATTTT.

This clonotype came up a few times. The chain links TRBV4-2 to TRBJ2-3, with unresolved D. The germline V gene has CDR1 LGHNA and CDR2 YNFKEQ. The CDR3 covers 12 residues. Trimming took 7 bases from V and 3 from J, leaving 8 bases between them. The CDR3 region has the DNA TGTGCCAGCACCGGGCCAACAGATACGCAGTATTTT. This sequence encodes CASTGPTDTQYF.

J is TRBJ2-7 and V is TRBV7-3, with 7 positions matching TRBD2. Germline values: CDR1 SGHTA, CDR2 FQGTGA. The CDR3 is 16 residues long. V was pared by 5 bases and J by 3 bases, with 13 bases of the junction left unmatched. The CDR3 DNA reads TGTGCCAGCAGCCCCGGACCGGGACTACATTTCTACGAGCAGTACTTC. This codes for CASSPGPGLHFYEQYF.

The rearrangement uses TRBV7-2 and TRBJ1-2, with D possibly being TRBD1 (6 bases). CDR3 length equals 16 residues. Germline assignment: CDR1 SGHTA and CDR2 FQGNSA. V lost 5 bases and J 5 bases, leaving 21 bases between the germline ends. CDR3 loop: CASSLLGQPQGYGYTF. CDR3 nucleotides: TGTGCCAGCAGCCTATTAGGACAGCCCCAGGGGTATGGCTACACCTTC.

The CDR3 region has the DNA TGCGCCAGCAGCATGGGGGGAGAATTCCAAGAGACCCAGTACTTC. As protein: CASSMGGEFQETQYF. The chain joins TRBV5-1 to TRBJ2-5, with D possibly being TRBD2 (6 bases). V lost 4 bases to trimming and J lost 1 base, with 14 bases between them. Germline V gene sequence: CDR1 SGHRS, CDR2 YFSETQ. CDR3 size: 15 residues.

Written as DNA, the CDR3 is TGTGCCAGCAGTGGAGGGGACGTGGGGGAAAAACTGTTTTTT. Its translation: CASSGGDVGEKLFF. The chain employs TRBV6-1 and TRBJ1-4; maybe TRBD1 (5 bases). This CDR3 spans 14 amino acids. CDR1 MNHNS and CDR2 SASEGT come from the germline V gene. V lost 4 bases, J lost 8 bases, and 14 bases lay in between.

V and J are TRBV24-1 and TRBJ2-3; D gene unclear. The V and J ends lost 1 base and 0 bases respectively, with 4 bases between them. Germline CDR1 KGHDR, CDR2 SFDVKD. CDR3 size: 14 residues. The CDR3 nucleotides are TGTGCCACCAGTGATTTTTCTAGCACAGATACGCAGTATTTT. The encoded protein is CATSDFSSTDTQYF.

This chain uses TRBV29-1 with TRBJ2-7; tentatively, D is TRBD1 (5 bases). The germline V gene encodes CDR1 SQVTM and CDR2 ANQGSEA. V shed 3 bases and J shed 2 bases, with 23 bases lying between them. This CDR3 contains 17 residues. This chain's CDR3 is CSVEGGSRAGPTYEQYF. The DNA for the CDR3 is TGCAGCGTTGAGGGTGGGTCACGGGCAGGGCCTACCTACGAGCAGTACTTC.

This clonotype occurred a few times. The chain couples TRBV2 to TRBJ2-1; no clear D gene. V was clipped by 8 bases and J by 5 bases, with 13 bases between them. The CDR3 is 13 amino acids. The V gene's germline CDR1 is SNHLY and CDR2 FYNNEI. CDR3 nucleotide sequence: TGTGCCAGCGGCTTGACGAGAGACAATGAGCAGTTCTTC. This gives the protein CASGLTRDNEQFF.

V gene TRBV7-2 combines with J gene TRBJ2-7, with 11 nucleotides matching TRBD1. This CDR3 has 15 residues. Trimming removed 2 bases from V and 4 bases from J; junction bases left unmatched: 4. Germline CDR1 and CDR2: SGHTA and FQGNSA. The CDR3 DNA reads TGTGCCAGCAGCTTATGGACAGGGGGCGAGTACGAGCAGTACTTC. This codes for CASSLWTGGEYEQYF.

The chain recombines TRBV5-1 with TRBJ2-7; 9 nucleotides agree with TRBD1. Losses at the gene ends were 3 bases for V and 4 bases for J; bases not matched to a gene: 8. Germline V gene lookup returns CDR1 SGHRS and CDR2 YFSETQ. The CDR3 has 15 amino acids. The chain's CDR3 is CASSSGQGTFYEQYF. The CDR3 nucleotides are TGCGCCAGCAGCTCCGGACAGGGGACCTTTTACGAGCAGTACTTC.

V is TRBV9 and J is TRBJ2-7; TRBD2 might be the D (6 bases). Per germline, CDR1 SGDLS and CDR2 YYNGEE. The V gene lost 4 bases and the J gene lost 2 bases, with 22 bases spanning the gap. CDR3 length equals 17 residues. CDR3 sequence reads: CASSSHQTSKEPYEQYF. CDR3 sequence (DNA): TGTGCCAGCAGCTCACATCAAACTAGCAAGGAACCCTACGAGCAGTACTTC. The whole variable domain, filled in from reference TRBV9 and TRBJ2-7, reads DSGVTQTPKHLITATGQRVTLRCSPRSGDLSVYWYQQSLDQGLQFLIQYYNGEERAKGNILERFSAQQFPDLHSELNLSSLELGDSALYFCASSSHQTSKEPYEQYFGPGTRLTVT.

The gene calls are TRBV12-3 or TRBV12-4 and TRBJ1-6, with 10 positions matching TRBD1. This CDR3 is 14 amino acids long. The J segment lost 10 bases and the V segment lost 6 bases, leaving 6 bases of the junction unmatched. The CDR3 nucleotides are TGTGCCAGCAGCCCACGACAGGGGGCATCACCCCTCCACTTT. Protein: CASSPRQGASPLHF.

The CDR3 DNA reads TGCAGTGCTAGAGACGCAGTAGGGACTAGGAACAATGAGCAGTTCTTC. Protein: CSARDAVGTRNNEQFF. The chain links TRBV20-1 to TRBJ2-1; 8 positions agree with TRBD2. This CDR3 spans 16 amino acids. Germline lookup yields CDR1 DFQATT and CDR2 SNEGSKA (reference sequence). Germline trimming cut 0 bases from V and 5 bases from J; bases unmatched to any gene: 9.

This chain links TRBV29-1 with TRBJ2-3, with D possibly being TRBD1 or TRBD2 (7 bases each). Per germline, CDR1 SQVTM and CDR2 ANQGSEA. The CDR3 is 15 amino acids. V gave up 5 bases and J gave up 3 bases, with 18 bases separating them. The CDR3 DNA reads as TGCAGCGTTTCTCTTGCAGGGGGGGCGACAGATACGCAGTATTTT. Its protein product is CSVSLAGGATDTQYF.

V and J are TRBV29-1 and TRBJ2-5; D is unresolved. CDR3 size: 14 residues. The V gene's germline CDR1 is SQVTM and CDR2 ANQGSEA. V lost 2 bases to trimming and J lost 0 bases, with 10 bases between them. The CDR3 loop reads CSVELAADQETQYF. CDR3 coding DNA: TGCAGCGTTGAACTCGCGGCGGACCAAGAGACCCAGTACTTC. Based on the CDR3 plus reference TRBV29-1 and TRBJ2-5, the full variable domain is SAVISQKPSRDICQRGTSLTIQCQVDSQVTMMFWYRQQPGQSLTLIATANQGSEATYESGFVIDKFPISRPNLTFSTLTVSNMSPEDSSIYLCSVELAADQETQYFGPGTRLLVL.

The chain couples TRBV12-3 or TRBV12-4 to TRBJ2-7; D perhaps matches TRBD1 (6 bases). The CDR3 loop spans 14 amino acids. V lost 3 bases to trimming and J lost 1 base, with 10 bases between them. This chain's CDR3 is CASSLRDTSYEQYF. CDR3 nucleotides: TGTGCCAGCAGTTTGAGGGACACGTCCTACGAGCAGTACTTC.

DNA of the CDR3: TGCGCCAGCAGCCAAGATGTAGGGACCCAGTACTTC. Encoded protein: CASSQDVGTQYF. The rearrangement links TRBV4-1 to TRBJ2-7; D is undetermined. The DNA end is more similar to TRBJ2-5, so the J call may be wrong. The germline V gene encodes CDR1 MGHRA and CDR2 YSYEKL. The CDR3 extends over 12 amino acids.

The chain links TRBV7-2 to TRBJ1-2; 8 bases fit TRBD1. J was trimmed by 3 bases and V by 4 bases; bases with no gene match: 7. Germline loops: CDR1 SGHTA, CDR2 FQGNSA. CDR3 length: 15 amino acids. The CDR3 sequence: CASSSRQGRYYGYTF. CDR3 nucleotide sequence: TGTGCCAGCAGCTCAAGACAGGGGAGGTACTATGGCTACACCTTC.